This section outlines one T cell receptor beta chain sequence together with its context. This sample is part of a study of blood T cell repertoires in COVID-19. Using immunoSEQ multiplex PCR, the repertoire was profiled, and TCRdb retains in-frame clones only, with some absent. The sample shows about 140,000 clones, about 89% of them seen only once. The specimen sequenced was peripheral blood. The TCR comes from a man aged 50-59 years who had recovered from COVID-19.

The CDR3 region is CASSPGLATGELFF. The DNA for the CDR3 is TGTGCCAGCTCACCTGGACTGGCCACCGGGGAGCTGTTTTTT. J is TRBJ2-2 and V is TRBV18, with D possibly being TRBD2 (5 bases). V was trimmed by 3 bases and J by 4 bases, leaving 9 bases between them. CDR1 and CDR2 from the germline V gene are KGHSH and LQKENI. CDR3 size: 14 residues. The complete variable domain, with remaining parts taken from reference TRBV18 and TRBJ2-2, reads NAGVMQNPRHLVRRRGQEARLRCSPMKGHSHVYWYRQLPEEGLKFMVYLQKENIIDESGMPKERFSAEFPKEGPSILRIQQVVRGDSAAYFCASSPGLATGELFFGEGSRLTVL.